The 31 T cell receptor beta chains below were found in one sample sequenced in a study of T cell responses to AZD1222 COVID-19 vaccine. Repertoires were generated with immunoSEQ multiplex PCR, while TCRdb's copy carries only in-frame clones and drops some. Of 160,000 or so clones in the sample, roughly nine tenths were seen once. This specimen consisted of peripheral blood, obtained on day 0 of AZD1222 vaccination. The origin of the receptors is an adult in good health.

Only a few counts were recorded for this clone. V gene TRBV6-5 combines with J gene TRBJ1-1; D unclear. In germline, CDR1 is MNHEY, CDR2 SVGAGI. Trimming shortened V by 4 bases and J by 1 base, and 7 bases separated the two germline ends. The CDR3 length is 13 residues. The CDR3 coding sequence is TGTGCCAGCAGTTTGTCAGCGAACACTGAAGCTTTCTTT. This codes for CASSLSANTEAFF.

The V gene is TRBV7-9, the J gene TRBJ1-6; D uncertain. This CDR3 has 15 amino acids. CDR1 and CDR2 from the germline V gene are SEHNR and FQNEAQ (reference sequence). With 5 bases removed from V and 0 bases from J, the gap between germline ends came to 8 bases. The CDR3 DNA reads as TGTGCCAGCAGCGGCAGTAGCTCCTATAATTCACCCCTCCACTTT. It encodes CASSGSSSYNSPLHF. The variable domain in full, with the rest retrieved from reference TRBV7-9 and TRBJ1-6, is DTGVSQNPRHKITKRGQNVTFRCDPISEHNRLYWYRQTLGQGPEFLTYFQNEAQLEKSRLLSDRFSAERPKGSFSTLEIQRTEQGDSAMYLCASSGSSSYNSPLHFGNGTRLTVT.

V gene TRBV18 combines with J gene TRBJ1-2; D is uncertain. Trimming took off 4 bases at V and 6 bases at J, with 12 bases between the two ends. The CDR3 consists of 13 residues. The germline V gene has CDR1 KGHSH and CDR2 LQKENI. The CDR3 is CASSLHFRDGYTF. CDR3 DNA sequence: TGTGCCAGCTCACTACACTTCAGAGATGGCTACACCTTC.

The rearrangement links TRBV10-3 to TRBJ1-2, with D uncertain. The CDR3 runs to 14 residues. Germline values: CDR1 ENHRY, CDR2 SYGVKD. Trimming removed 4 bases at V and 4 bases at J, with 13 bases between. The CDR3 loop reads CAISGGGSTYGYTF. The CDR3 DNA follows: TGTGCCATCAGTGGGGGTGGGTCGACCTATGGCTACACCTTC.

The chain links TRBV12-5 to TRBJ1-3, with D maybe TRBD1 (6 bases). V was pared by 1 base and J by 0 bases, with 10 bases between. Germline assignment: CDR1 LGHNT and CDR2 FRNRAP. The CDR3 loop spans 16 amino acids. As DNA, the CDR3 is TGTGCTAGTGGTTTGGGAGGCAGGGGCTCTGGAAACACCATATATTTT. It encodes CASGLGGRGSGNTIYF.

V usage is TRBV4-3 and J usage is TRBJ2-1; 12 bases are shared with TRBD2. The CDR3 length is 16 residues. From germline, CDR1 is LGHNA and CDR2 YSLEER. With V trimmed by 0 bases and J by 8 bases, 5 bases remained unmatched. The CDR3 DNA follows: TGCGCCAGCAGCCAAGATTGGACTAGCGGGACCTATGAGCAGTTCTTC. It translates to CASSQDWTSGTYEQFF.

This chain uses TRBV28 with TRBJ2-3; D perhaps matches TRBD1 (5 bases). Germline CDR1 reads MDHEN; CDR2 reads SYDVKM. The ends were cut back, 3 bases at V and 0 bases at J, with 13 bases in the middle. The CDR3 totals 16 residues. The CDR3 protein is CASSLPRQTSTDTQYF. CDR3 bases: TGTGCCAGCAGTTTGCCCCGACAGACTAGCACAGATACGCAGTATTTT.

The chain has TRBV4-1 and TRBJ2-3; 7 nucleotides align to TRBD2. CDR1 and CDR2 (germline): MGHRA, YSYEKL. The CDR3 totals 15 residues. V shed 3 bases and J 6 bases; nucleotides not matched to a gene: 9. In DNA, the CDR3 is TGCGCCAGCAGCCATGGGAGCGGGGCCCCGGATACGCAGTATTTT. Encoded protein: CASSHGSGAPDTQYF.

This rearrangement joins TRBV15 to TRBJ2-1; tentatively, D is TRBD1 (6 bases). Per the germline V gene, CDR1 is LNHNV and CDR2 is YYDKDF (reference sequence). This CDR3 spans 17 amino acids. V lost 0 bases and J lost 0, with 12 bases in between. CDR3: CATSRDRGPRSYNEQFF. The CDR3 DNA reads TGTGCCACCAGCAGAGACAGGGGACCCCGCTCCTACAATGAGCAGTTCTTC.

The chain couples TRBV3-1 (or the pseudogene TRBV3-2) to TRBJ2-1; either TRBD1 or TRBD2 may supply D (5 bases each). This CDR3 spans 15 amino acids. Germline CDR1 LGHDT, CDR2 YNNKEL (reference sequence). Trimming took 1 base from V and 2 from J, leaving 9 bases between them. The CDR3 loop is CASSQGDVTYNEQFF. Written as DNA, the CDR3 is TGTGCCAGCAGCCAAGGGGACGTTACCTACAATGAGCAGTTCTTC.

The chain carries TRBV19 and TRBJ1-2; perhaps TRBD1 as D (5 bases). The germline V gene has CDR1 LNHDA and CDR2 SQIVND (reference sequence). The ends were cut back, 5 bases at V and 4 bases at J, with 17 bases in the middle. CDR3 size: 15 residues. The CDR3 DNA reads as TGTGCCAGTAGTTCCACGACAGCGTTTCGCTATGGCTACACCTTC. It yields the protein CASSSTTAFRYGYTF.

The genes are TRBV5-1 and TRBJ2-2, with TRBD1 matching 10 bases. The CDR3 extends over 15 amino acids. Germline CDR1 reads SGHRS; CDR2 reads YFSETQ. The J segment lost 3 bases and the V segment lost 7 bases, leaving 6 bases of the junction unmatched. The CDR3 DNA follows: TGCGCCAGCTCCGCCGGGACAGGGGACACCGGGGAGCTGTTTTTT. This translates into CASSAGTGDTGELFF.

V is TRBV6-5 and J is TRBJ2-1, with 9 bases lining up with TRBD2. Germline lookup yields CDR1 MNHEY and CDR2 SVGAGI. Unmatched junction bases numbered 5, after V lost 0 bases and J lost 8 bases. The CDR3 length is 15 residues. CDR3 coding DNA: TGTGCCAGCAGTTACTCGCGGGAGGGTAAGGATGAGCAGTTCTTC. This codes for CASSYSREGKDEQFF.

The chain has TRBV9 and TRBJ1-6; 8 positions agree with TRBD1. After removal of 3 bases from V and 7 bases from J, the junction contained 12 bases not matched to a gene. CDR1 and CDR2 (germline): SGDLS, YYNGEE. The CDR3 sequence is 17 residues long. The CDR3 spells CASSALEQGGLNSPLHF. DNA for the CDR3: TGTGCCAGCAGCGCCCTAGAACAGGGGGGACTCAATTCACCCCTCCACTTT.

The genes are TRBV2 and TRBJ2-3, with a possible D match to TRBD1 (6 bases). V was shortened by 1 base and J by 4 bases, with 15 bases between the two germline ends. The CDR3 runs to 16 residues. From germline, CDR1 is SNHLY and CDR2 FYNNEI. CDR3 loop: CASSEGLDSSADTQYF. The CDR3 DNA is TGTGCCAGCAGTGAAGGTTTGGACAGCAGCGCAGATACGCAGTATTTT. The whole variable domain, remainder taken from reference TRBV2 and TRBJ2-3, is EPEVTQTPSHQVTQMGQEVILRCVPISNHLYFYWYRQILGQKVEFLVSFYNNEISEKSEIFDDQFSVERPDGSNFTLKIRSTKLEDSAMYFCASSEGLDSSADTQYFGPGTRLTVL.

The sample holds one count of this clone. The gene calls are TRBV19 and TRBJ1-1; D may be TRBD1 (5 bases). The V end was cut by 5 bases, the J end by 1 base, with 11 bases between. The CDR3 spans 14 residues. Germline CDR1 and CDR2: LNHDA and SQIVND (reference sequence). CDR3 sequence (DNA): TGTGCCAGTAGTCTCGAAGGGACGAACACTGAAGCTTTCTTT. Amino acid sequence: CASSLEGTNTEAFF.

The chain combines TRBV7-9 with TRBJ1-2, with D possibly being TRBD1 (5 bases). The CDR3 length is 15 residues. V was pared by 1 base and J by 6 bases, with 15 bases between. From germline, CDR1 is SEHNR and CDR2 FQNEAQ (reference sequence). The DNA for the CDR3 is TGTGCCAGCAGCTTAGGAGTGGGGGGTTCGGATGGCTACACCTTC. Protein product: CASSLGVGGSDGYTF.

This clone was detected only once. This rearrangement joins TRBV28 to TRBJ1-1; D uncertain. Germline lookup yields CDR1 MDHEN and CDR2 SYDVKM. The CDR3 has 11 amino acids. Trimming removed 2 bases at V and 10 bases at J, with 8 bases between. The CDR3 bases are TGTGCCAGCAGTTTAGGCCACGGAGCTTTCTTT. As protein: CASSLGHGAFF.

V gene TRBV9 combines with J gene TRBJ2-2; perhaps D is TRBD1 or TRBD2 (5 bases each). This CDR3 has 16 residues. Looked up from germline, CDR1 is SGDLS and CDR2 is YYNGEE. V gave up 4 bases and J gave up 0 bases, with 13 bases separating them. The CDR3 protein is CASSPGRTANTGELFF. CDR3 in DNA: TGTGCCAGCAGCCCGGGACGGACGGCGAACACCGGGGAGCTGTTTTTT.

Comments on this clone: An end of the junction does not agree with germline; a read error may underlie this. The CDR3 is CASSQFPQFNF. The CDR3 coding sequence is TGTGCCAGCAGCCAATTCCCCCAATTTAACTTC. The gene calls are TRBV16 and TRBJ2-5; D uncertain. The CDR3 runs to 11 residues. CDR1 KGHSY and CDR2 FQNENV come from the germline V gene.

The chain couples TRBV19 to TRBJ1-2, with 8 bases that match TRBD1. The CDR3 covers 14 residues. Germline CDR1 LNHDA, CDR2 SQIVND (reference sequence). The V segment lost 3 bases and the J segment 6 bases; nucleotides outside the gene matches: 6. In nucleotides, the CDR3 is TGTGCCAGTAGTATTCACAGGGGACAGGATGGCTACACCTTC. Protein sequence: CASSIHRGQDGYTF.

CDR3 protein: CASSEGQERLAEAFF. In nucleotides, the CDR3 is TGTGCCAGCAGTGAAGGGCAGGAGAGGTTAGCTGAAGCTTTCTTT. The V gene is TRBV2, the J gene TRBJ1-1; the D is unclear. V was pared by 1 base and J by 6 bases, with 15 bases between. The CDR3 consists of 15 residues. Germline-derived CDR1 and CDR2 are SNHLY and FYNNEI.

V usage is TRBV9 and J usage is TRBJ2-1; the match to TRBD2 covers 16 bases. V trimming: 4 bases; J trimming: 7 bases; junction bases outside the gene matches: 8. This CDR3 region has 17 residues. From germline, CDR1 is SGDLS and CDR2 YYNGEE. The CDR3 spells CASSPAGTSGGANEQFF. The CDR3 coding sequence is TGTGCCAGCAGCCCCGCCGGGACTAGCGGGGGGGCAAATGAGCAGTTCTTC. Drawing the rest from reference TRBV9 and TRBJ2-1, the complete variable domain is DSGVTQTPKHLITATGQRVTLRCSPRSGDLSVYWYQQSLDQGLQFLIQYYNGEERAKGNILERFSAQQFPDLHSELNLSSLELGDSALYFCASSPAGTSGGANEQFFGPGTRLTVL.

About this clone: Other DNA sequences of this sample code for an identical CDR3. The chain has TRBV24-1 and TRBJ1-1, with 9 bases lining up with TRBD1. The CDR3 covers 15 residues. Germline values: CDR1 KGHDR, CDR2 SFDVKD. J was trimmed by 1 base and V by 4 bases; bases with no gene match: 3. DNA of the CDR3: TGTGCCACCAGTGACCCGGGACAGGGGAACACTGAAGCTTTCTTT. Translation: CATSDPGQGNTEAFF.

The chain recombines TRBV12-3 or TRBV12-4 with TRBJ2-7; D is uncertain. Trimming shortened V by 8 bases and J by 2 bases, and 13 bases separated the two germline ends. This CDR3 is 13 amino acids long. DNA of the CDR3: TGTGCCAGCTCTAATAGTAGGACCTACGAGCAGTACTTC. Residues: CASSNSRTYEQYF.

The chain recombines TRBV9 with TRBJ2-1; 14 nucleotides align to TRBD2. The CDR3 loop spans 14 amino acids. Germline V gene data show CDR1 as SGDLS and CDR2 as YYNGEE. V trimming: 7 bases; J trimming: 4 bases; junction bases outside the gene matches: 1. CDR3 sequence reads: CASGTSGSYNEQFF. CDR3 in DNA: TGTGCCAGCGGGACTAGCGGGAGTTACAATGAGCAGTTCTTC.

This chain joins TRBV19 and TRBJ1-5; D call uncertain. CDR1 and CDR2 from the germline V gene are LNHDA and SQIVND (reference sequence). The CDR3 spans 12 residues. V lost 5 bases, J lost 7 bases, and 9 bases lay in between. The CDR3 DNA sequence: TGTGCCAGTAGTCCGCAGTCACAGCCCCAGCATTTT. Translating it yields CASSPQSQPQHF.

The chain joins TRBV19 to TRBJ1-1; D gene unclear. There are 15 residues in the CDR3. V gave up 4 bases and J gave up 3 bases, with 15 bases separating them. The germline V gene has CDR1 LNHDA and CDR2 SQIVND (reference sequence). CDR3 sequence reads: CASSTEVIWDTEAFF. In nucleotides, the CDR3 is TGTGCCAGTAGTACTGAGGTGATATGGGACACTGAAGCTTTCTTT. Complete variable domain (other parts from reference TRBV19 and TRBJ1-1): DGGITQSPKYLFRKEGQNVTLSCEQNLNHDAMYWYRQDPGQGLRLIYYSQIVNDFQKGDIAEGYSVSREKKESFPLTVTSAQKNPTAFYLCASSTEVIWDTEAFFGQGTRLTVV.

The chain is built from TRBV6-5 and TRBJ1-5; TRBD1 agrees at 7 bases. Germline V gene sequence: CDR1 MNHEY, CDR2 SVGAGI. The CDR3 is 14 amino acids. V lost 8 bases and J lost 4; bases outside the gene matches: 8. CDR3 bases: TGTGCCAGCGGATCGCGGGACAGAAATCAGCCCCAGCATTTT. Its protein product is CASGSRDRNQPQHF.

This clone was observed a single time. This rearrangement joins TRBV19 to TRBJ2-7, with TRBD1 identical over 8 bases. Trimming removed 7 bases from V and 7 bases from J; junction bases left unmatched: 12. The CDR3 is 14 amino acids. Germline CDR1 LNHDA, CDR2 SQIVND (reference sequence). The CDR3 protein is CASTVTGAEGEQYF. DNA of the CDR3: TGTGCCAGTACCGTGACAGGGGCGGAGGGAGAGCAGTACTTC.

The genes are TRBV5-1 and TRBJ1-1, with D maybe TRBD1 (6 bases). The V gene's germline CDR1 is SGHRS and CDR2 YFSETQ. Trimming shortened V by 3 bases and J by 6 bases, and 21 bases separated the two germline ends. The CDR3 covers 16 residues. The CDR3 region has the DNA TGCGCCAGCAGCTCCACCCTGAACAGGGTTTTGGCTGAAGCTTTCTTT. It translates to CASSSTLNRVLAEAFF.